A single T cell receptor beta chain is shown here with its context. This specimen comes from a study of blood T cell repertoires in COVID-19. Study overall: Samples came from the United States, Italy and Spain, spanning acute and convalescent COVID-19. The cDNA or gDNA used as material had been derived from T cells, B-cell-depleted T cells, or PBMCs.

This CDR3 spans 19 amino acids. V gave up 5 bases and J gave up 1 base; unmatched junction bases: 12. CDR1 is MNHNY, CDR2 SVGAGI, per germline (reference sequence). Authors' data handling: Reference gene primer amplification yielded estimated nucleated cell counts. The repertoire was sequenced with immunoSEQ multiplex PCR; TCRdb's copy has only in-frame clones and lacks some. D and trimming were read from the DNA, whereas the V and J calls and clone size are those reported in that table. The data show 150,000 to 200,000 clones, around 85% seen once. This receptor was identified in an older man with active or convalescent COVID-19. The material sequenced was peripheral blood. J is TRBJ2-3 and V is TRBV6-6; 13 nucleotides align to TRBD2. CDR3 sequence (DNA): TGTGCCAGCAGTCAGCTGACTAGCGGGAGGAGGTTAGGCACAGATACGCAGTATTTT. Protein: CASSQLTSGRRLGTDTQYF.